A single sample gave rise to the 18 T cell receptor beta chains below, sequenced in a study of shared clonotypes between healthy human individuals. Profiled with immunoSEQ multiplex PCR; TCRdb holds only in-frame clones, not every one. This repertoire shows some 700,000 clones, roughly 87% found once; its top ten account for 34%. The sequencing sample was made of memory CD8+ T cells from PBMCs. Subset denoted: CD45RO+ cells pooled with CCR7-negative TemRA cells. These receptors were collected from a man aged 18 to 30 in good health. Some clones in this sample may be carry-over from other donors' samples.

V and J are TRBV5-6 and TRBJ2-5; D gene unclear. The germline V gene encodes CDR1 SGHDT and CDR2 YYEEEE. The length of the CDR3 is 14 residues. Trimming removed 0 bases from V and 6 bases from J, with 12 bases in between. The CDR3 loop is CASSLGHGLKTQYF. In DNA, the CDR3 is TGTGCCAGCAGCTTGGGGCACGGGCTGAAGACCCAGTACTTC. Supplemented by reference TRBV5-6 and TRBJ2-5, the full variable domain reads DAGVTQSPTHLIKTRGQQVTLRCSPKSGHDTVSWYQQALGQGPQFIFQYYEEEERQRGNFPDRFSGHQFPNYSSELNVNALLLGDSALYLCASSLGHGLKTQYFGPGTRLLVL.

This clone is a singleton in its sample. The rearrangement joins TRBV7-3 to TRBJ2-4; D not certain. The CDR3 totals 13 residues. Germline lookup yields CDR1 SGHTA and CDR2 FQGTGA. Trimming removed 2 bases from V and 4 bases from J, with 6 bases in between. The CDR3 sequence: CASSLAQKNIQYF. The CDR3 DNA reads TGTGCCAGCAGCTTAGCACAGAAAAACATTCAGTACTTC.

The V call is TRBV9, the J call TRBJ1-1; D is possibly TRBD1 (5 bases). CDR3 length: 14 residues. CDR1 and CDR2 (germline): SGDLS, YYNGEE. Trimming removed 1 base at V and 3 bases at J, with 10 bases between. The CDR3 protein is CASSVQGRDTEAFF. Here the CDR3 DNA reads TGTGCCAGCAGCGTACAGGGAAGGGACACTGAAGCTTTCTTT.

The genes are TRBV2 and TRBJ1-5; D might be TRBD1 (5 bases). With 7 bases removed from V and 0 bases from J, the gap between germline ends came to 13 bases. The CDR3 is 15 residues long. The V gene's germline CDR1 is SNHLY and CDR2 FYNNEI. CDR3 sequence: CASNPGKYSNQPQHF. The DNA of the CDR3 is TGTGCCAGCAATCCAGGGAAATATAGCAATCAGCCCCAGCATTTT.

This chain joins TRBV25-1 and TRBJ2-5; D is unclear. V lost 4 bases and J lost 2, with 8 bases in between. CDR3 size: 13 residues. CDR1 and CDR2 from the germline V gene are MGHDK and SYGVNS. CDR3 region: CASSGDEQETQYF. The CDR3 nucleotides are TGTGCCAGCAGTGGAGACGAGCAAGAGACCCAGTACTTC.

The V call is TRBV7-8, the J call TRBJ2-2; a weak D match, TRBD1 (7 bases). Germline V lookup: CDR1 SGHVS, CDR2 FQNEAQ. This CDR3 is 15 amino acids long. Trimming took 9 bases from V and 4 from J, leaving 18 bases between them. The CDR3 is CARGGTGATTGELFF. DNA of the CDR3: TGTGCCAGGGGGGGAACAGGGGCGACCACCGGGGAGCTGTTTTTT.

The chain recombines TRBV5-1 with TRBJ2-1; the match to TRBD2 covers 10 bases. Germline V gene sequence: CDR1 SGHRS, CDR2 YFSETQ. The CDR3 has 17 residues. V lost 2 bases, J lost 6 bases, and 11 bases stayed unmatched. The CDR3 coding sequence is TGCGCCAGCAGCTTCCCCTCTCTAGCGGGAGACCCCAATGAGCAGTTCTTC. Protein: CASSFPSLAGDPNEQFF.

The chain couples TRBV28 to TRBJ2-7; D is possibly TRBD1 (6 bases). V dropped 1 base and J dropped 3 bases, with 16 bases sitting between them. CDR3 length: 16 amino acids. CDR1 and CDR2 (germline): MDHEN, SYDVKM. As DNA, the CDR3 is TGTGCCAGCAGTTTATTAACAGGGAGAGTTAGCTACGAGCAGTACTTC. This gives the protein CASSLLTGRVSYEQYF.

This chain links TRBV5-1 with TRBJ2-7, with 10 bases matching TRBD1. Germline-derived CDR1 and CDR2 are SGHRS and YFSETQ. The length of the CDR3 is 15 residues. The V segment lost 4 bases and the J segment 3 bases; nucleotides outside the gene matches: 7. The CDR3 protein is CASSHDGQGVYEQYF. CDR3 DNA sequence: TGCGCCAGCAGCCACGACGGACAGGGGGTCTACGAGCAGTACTTC.

The CDR3 bases are TGTGCCAGTAGTATATCCAGCGGGAGCGCCTACGAGCAGTACTTC. As protein: CASSISSGSAYEQYF. The chain recombines TRBV19 with TRBJ2-7, with 8 positions matching TRBD2. V gave up 2 bases and J gave up 2 bases; unmatched junction bases: 5. The CDR3 covers 15 residues. Germline V lookup: CDR1 LNHDA, CDR2 SQIVND (reference sequence).

This chain links TRBV7-2 with TRBJ1-5; a possible D gene is TRBD1 (5 bases). V was cut by 1 base and J by 0 bases, with 13 bases left in between. Germline V CDR1 and CDR2: SGHTA, FQGNSA. CDR3 length: 17 residues. CDR3 amino acids: CASSLVQGGDSNQPQHF. The CDR3 nucleotides are TGTGCCAGCAGCTTAGTCCAGGGAGGGGATAGCAATCAGCCCCAGCATTTT.

The chain employs TRBV28 and TRBJ1-2, with no clear D. V lost 2 bases and J 4 bases, leaving 14 bases between the germline ends. The CDR3 has 15 amino acids. Germline V lookup: CDR1 MDHEN, CDR2 SYDVKM. The CDR3 reads CASSLGSGRSYGYTF. CDR3 sequence (DNA): TGTGCCAGCAGTTTAGGGTCAGGCCGGAGCTATGGCTACACCTTC.

Regarding this clone: One junction end does not reproduce the germline sequence, and a read error may be involved. This sequence joins TRBV6-1 and TRBJ2-7; tentative D call: TRBD1 (6 bases). The CDR3 extends over 13 amino acids. Germline loops: CDR1 MNHNS, CDR2 SASEGT. CDR3 bases: TGTGCCAGCAGGGGTCCCGGGGCAGGGGTTTATCTATTC. Translating gives CASRGPGAGVYLF.

The chain joins TRBV28 to TRBJ2-7, with 7 bases fitting TRBD1. The V gene end was trimmed by 6 bases and the J gene end by 4 bases; junction bases not matched to a gene: 12. This CDR3 comprises 15 residues. Germline CDR1 is MDHEN and CDR2 is SYDVKM. The CDR3 coding sequence is TGTGCCAGCAGCACCTGGAGAGGGGGCACGTACGAGCAGTACTTC. Translated: CASSTWRGGTYEQYF.

V usage is TRBV19 and J usage is TRBJ2-1, with 14 nucleotides matching TRBD2. V lost 5 bases and J lost 4; bases outside the gene matches: 13. The CDR3 extends over 19 amino acids. The germline V gene encodes CDR1 LNHDA and CDR2 SQIVND (reference sequence). CDR3 nucleotide sequence: TGTGCCAGTAGTTGGCCATTGGGACTAGCGGGAGCGTCGTACAATGAGCAGTTCTTC. Residues: CASSWPLGLAGASYNEQFF.

The V call is TRBV5-4, the J call TRBJ2-2; D assignment may be TRBD1 or TRBD2 (5 bases each). V lost 3 bases, J lost 6 bases, and 15 bases lay in between. The germline CDR1 and CDR2 sequences are SGHNT and YYREEE (reference sequence). This CDR3 is 15 amino acids long. The CDR3 here is CASSWTAWDPGELFF. CDR3 nucleotide sequence: TGTGCCAGCAGCTGGACGGCATGGGACCCCGGGGAGCTGTTTTTT. Full variable domain (outside the CDR3, taken from reference TRBV5-4 and TRBJ2-2): ETGVTQSPTHLIKTRGQQVTLRCSSQSGHNTVSWYQQALGQGPQFIFQYYREEENGRGNFPPRFSGLQFPNYSSELNVNALELDDSALYLCASSWTAWDPGELFFGEGSRLTVL.

This chain links TRBV4-3 with TRBJ1-3; no clear D gene. The germline V and J ends were trimmed by 0 bases and 2 bases, with 5 bases remaining between them. CDR1 and CDR2 from the germline V gene are LGHNA and YSLEER. The CDR3 runs to 14 residues. The CDR3: CASSQDRTGNTIYF. For the CDR3, the DNA is TGCGCCAGCAGCCAAGACAGGACTGGAAACACCATATATTTT.

The chain combines TRBV30 with TRBJ1-1; no definite D call. Trimming removed 7 bases at V and 1 base at J, with 13 bases between. Per the germline V gene, CDR1 is GTSNPN and CDR2 is SVGIG (reference sequence). The CDR3 extends over 13 amino acids. This CDR3 is CASRPGSNTEAFF. As DNA, the CDR3 is TGTGCCTCACGTCCAGGATCGAACACTGAAGCTTTCTTT.